This T cell receptor (beta chain) comes out of a study of T cells in Graves' hyperthyroidism and ophthalmopathy. Overall study context: Peripheral blood was drawn at first diagnosis, prior to all treatment. Study outcomes and limitations: Through a model of 13 V-J features, ophthalmopathy was separated from stable hyperthyroidism. In blood, most of the thyroid clonotypes expanded above 0.001 were also present.

Germline V gives CDR1 MGHRA, CDR2 YSYEKL. The CDR3 extends over 15 amino acids. The J segment lost 10 bases and the V segment lost 4 bases, leaving 14 bases of the junction unmatched. About 10 ml of fresh peripheral blood supplied the PBMCs. Regarding this clonotype: As yet, its antigen is unknown.

It was RNA transcripts that yielded the amplified TCR beta CDR3 regions. The primer set for the first-round RT-PCR of the TCR CDR3 was HTBI. One entry per CDR3 protein results from TCRdb running MiXCR on the multiplex PCR reads. The table includes approximately 600,000 distinct CDR3 sequences, roughly 14% detected once. The source of this sequence is a woman in her thirties with Graves' hyperthyroidism that later progressed to Graves' ophthalmopathy. Sequenced material: blood. This chain uses TRBV4-1 with TRBJ1-2; 8 bases fit TRBD1. The CDR3 DNA follows: TGCGCCAGCAGCCGCCGGGTGGACAGGGAAATCTCCTACACCTTC. As protein: CASSRRVDREISYTF.